These T cell receptor beta chains were read from a single sample in a study of T cell changes during pregnancy in multiple sclerosis. Only in-frame clones appear in the TCRdb table, and some are missing; sequencing was by immunoSEQ multiplex PCR. The data contain some 80,000 clones, around 89% of them singletons. Sequencing was performed on peripheral blood, taken in the first trimester of pregnancy. The receptors stem from a female donor in good health, enrolled as a control in a pregnancy study. CDR3s include the opening cysteine and the closing phenylalanine or tryptophan. D genes are given only for firm matches. For some rows the clone size is stated as once, few or many, or as a class when expanded; others skip it.

NA,TRBV27,TRBJ2-2,NA,TGTGCCAGCAGTTTTGTCCGAGACACCGGGGAGCTGTTTTTT,CASSFVRDTGELFF
NA,TRBV6-5,TRBJ2-7,TRBD1,TGTGCCAGCAGCCAGGGACAGGGGTTCTCCTACGAGCAGTACTTC,CASSQGQGFSYEQYF
NA,TRBV16,TRBJ2-7,NA,TGTGCCAGCAGCCACTACAGGGCCGAGCAGTACTTC,CASSHYRAEQYF
NA,TRBV15,TRBJ2-7,NA,TGTGCCACCAGCAGAGGCAAACAGGGCTCCTACGAGCAGTACTTC,CATSRGKQGSYEQYF
NA,TRBV27,TRBJ2-3,TRBD2,TGTGCCAGCAGTTTATGGCCTAGCGGGGGAAGCACAGATACGCAGTATTTT,CASSLWPSGGSTDTQYF
NA,TRBV5-1,TRBJ1-2,NA,TGCGCCAGCAGCGCGACAGGAAACTATGGCTACACCTTC,CASSATGNYGYTF
few,TRBV19,TRBJ1-5,NA,TGTGCCAGTAGTATAGGGACGGGCCGGAGGGAAAATCAGCCCCAGCATTTT,CASSIGTGRRENQPQHF
NA,TRBV29-1,TRBJ1-1,TRBD1,TGCAGCGCACTGGACAGGCCGAACACTGAAGCTTTCTTT,CSALDRPNTEAFF
NA,TRBV27,TRBJ2-5,NA,TGTGCCAGCACTTCGGGACTCCAAGAGACCCAGTACTTC,CASTSGLQETQYF
NA,TRBV5-1,TRBJ2-7,TRBD1,TGCGCCAGCAGCTTGCTCTCAACAGGGGCCAACGAGCAGTACTTC,CASSLLSTGANEQYF
NA,TRBV28,TRBJ1-6,TRBD1,TGTGCCAGCAGTGGGATCGGGACAGGGGATTCACCCCTCCACTTT,CASSGIGTGDSPLHF
NA,TRBV18,TRBJ2-1,TRBD1,TGTGCCAGCTCACCAAGGACAGGGGGCTTAGCGGGGCCTGAGCAGTTCTTC,CASSPRTGGLAGPEQFF
NA,TRBV7-2,TRBJ1-1,TRBD1,TGTGCCAGCATCATACAGGGGGGCCTGAACACTGAAGCTTTCTTT,CASIIQGGLNTEAFF
once,TRBV2,TRBJ1-2,NA,TGTGCCAGCATCGATACAGAAACTAACTATGGCTACACCTTC,CASIDTETNYGYTF
NA,TRBV27,TRBJ1-3,TRBD1,TGTGCCAGCAGTACGGGGACAGCCTCTGGAAACACCATATATTTT,CASSTGTASGNTIYF
NA,TRBV7-9,TRBJ2-1,TRBD2,TGTGCCAGCAGCAGGACTAGCGGGTCCCACAGGGTCTACAATGAGCAGTTCTTC,CASSRTSGSHRVYNEQFF
NA,TRBV5-6,TRBJ2-3,TRBD2,TGTGCCAGCAGAGCGGGGGGGCCTGCAGATACGCAGTATTTT,CASRAGGPADTQYF
NA,TRBV5-1,TRBJ2-1,NA,TGCGCCAGCAGCTTGGACAGGAACAATGAGCAGTTCTTC,CASSLDRNNEQFF
NA,TRBV10-3,TRBJ2-1,NA,TGTGCCATCAGTGAGACGGGGAACAATGAGCAGTTCTTC,CAISETGNNEQFF
NA,TRBV12-5,TRBJ2-3,NA,TGTGCTAGTGGCTCCCGTGAGGGAACAGATACGCAGTATTTT,CASGSREGTDTQYF
NA,TRBV28,TRBJ1-6,NA,TGTGCCAGCGCCGGGACTGACACTAATTCACCCCTCCACTTT,CASAGTDTNSPLHF
NA,TRBV5-1,TRBJ1-6,NA,TGCGCCAGCAGAGACTACAGGGAAATCGGCTCCTATAATTCACCCCTCCACTTT,CASRDYREIGSYNSPLHF
NA,TRBV7-6,TRBJ2-7,TRBD1,TGTGCCAGCAGCCGGGGACAGGGCCCCTACGAGCAGTACTTC,CASSRGQGPYEQYF
NA,TRBV9,TRBJ2-6,NA,TGTGCCAGCAGCATAACAGGGTTGGGGGCCAACGTCCTGACTTTC,CASSITGLGANVLTF
NA,TRBV4-1,TRBJ2-1,TRBD2,TGCGCCAGCAGCCAAGATAGGGGCGGGACCCCCGGGGGGAGTGAGCAGTTCTTC,CASSQDRGGTPGGSEQFF